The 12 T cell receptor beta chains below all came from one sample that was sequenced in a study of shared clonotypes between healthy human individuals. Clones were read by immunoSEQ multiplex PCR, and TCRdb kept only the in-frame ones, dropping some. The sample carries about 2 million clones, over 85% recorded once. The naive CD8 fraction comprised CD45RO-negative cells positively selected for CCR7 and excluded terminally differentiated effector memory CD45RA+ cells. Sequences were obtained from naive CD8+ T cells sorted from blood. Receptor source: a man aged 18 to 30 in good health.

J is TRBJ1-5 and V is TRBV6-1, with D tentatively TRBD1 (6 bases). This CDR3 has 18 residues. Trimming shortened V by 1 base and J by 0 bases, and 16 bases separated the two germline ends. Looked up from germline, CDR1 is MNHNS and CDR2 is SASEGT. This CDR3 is CASSEVGALAYSNQPQHF. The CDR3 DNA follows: TGTGCCAGCAGTGAAGTGGGGGCCCTCGCATATAGCAATCAGCCCCAGCATTTT.

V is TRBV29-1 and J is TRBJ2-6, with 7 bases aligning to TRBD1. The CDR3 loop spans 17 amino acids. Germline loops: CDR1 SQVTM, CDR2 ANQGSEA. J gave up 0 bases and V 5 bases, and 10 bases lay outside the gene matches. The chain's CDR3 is CSVTGQRRNSGANVLTF. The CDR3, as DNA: TGCAGCGTTACGGGACAGCGAAGAAACTCTGGGGCCAACGTCCTGACTTTC.

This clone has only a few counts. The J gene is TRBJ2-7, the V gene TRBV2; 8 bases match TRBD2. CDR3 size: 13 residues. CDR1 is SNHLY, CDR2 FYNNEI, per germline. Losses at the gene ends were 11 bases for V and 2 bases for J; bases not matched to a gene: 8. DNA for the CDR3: TGTGCCGACGGTAGCGGGGATACCTACGAGCAGTACTTC. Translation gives CADGSGDTYEQYF.

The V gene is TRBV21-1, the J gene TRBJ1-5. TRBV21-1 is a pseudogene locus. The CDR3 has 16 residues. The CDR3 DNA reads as TGTGCCAGCAGCAAAGGAAGGCGGGGTAGCAATCAGCCCCAGCATTTT. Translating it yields CASSKGRRGSNQPQHF.

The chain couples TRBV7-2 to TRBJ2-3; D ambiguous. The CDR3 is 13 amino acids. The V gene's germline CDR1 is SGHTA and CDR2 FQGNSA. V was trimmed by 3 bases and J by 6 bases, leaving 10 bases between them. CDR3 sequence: CASSFLESDTQYF. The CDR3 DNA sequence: TGTGCCAGCAGCTTCTTGGAGTCTGATACGCAGTATTTT.

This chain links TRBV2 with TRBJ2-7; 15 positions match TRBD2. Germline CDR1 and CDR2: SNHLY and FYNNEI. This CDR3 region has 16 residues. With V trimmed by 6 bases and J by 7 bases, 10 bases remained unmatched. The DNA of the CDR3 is TGTGCCAGCAGGCCAGGACTAGCGGGGGGGCTTGAAGAGCAGTACTTC. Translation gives CASRPGLAGGLEEQYF.

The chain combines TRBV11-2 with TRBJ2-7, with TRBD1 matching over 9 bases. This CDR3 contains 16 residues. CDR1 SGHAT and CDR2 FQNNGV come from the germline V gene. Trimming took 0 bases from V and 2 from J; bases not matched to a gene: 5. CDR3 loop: CASSLEDRGGTYEQYF. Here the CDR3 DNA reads TGTGCCAGCAGCTTAGAGGACAGGGGTGGGACCTACGAGCAGTACTTC.

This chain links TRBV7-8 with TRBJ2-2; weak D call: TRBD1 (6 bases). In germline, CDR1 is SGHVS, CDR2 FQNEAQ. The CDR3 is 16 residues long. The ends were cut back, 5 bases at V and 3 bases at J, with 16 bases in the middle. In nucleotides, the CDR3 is TGTGCCAGCAGCCTAACAGGGATTTCGGACACCGGGGAGCTGTTTTTT. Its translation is CASSLTGISDTGELFF.

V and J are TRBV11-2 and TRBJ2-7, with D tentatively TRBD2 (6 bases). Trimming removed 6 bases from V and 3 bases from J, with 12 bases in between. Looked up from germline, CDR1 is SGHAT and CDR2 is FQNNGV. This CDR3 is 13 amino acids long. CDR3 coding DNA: TGTGCCAGCAGTCCGGGACTCCTCTACGAGCAGTACTTC. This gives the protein CASSPGLLYEQYF.

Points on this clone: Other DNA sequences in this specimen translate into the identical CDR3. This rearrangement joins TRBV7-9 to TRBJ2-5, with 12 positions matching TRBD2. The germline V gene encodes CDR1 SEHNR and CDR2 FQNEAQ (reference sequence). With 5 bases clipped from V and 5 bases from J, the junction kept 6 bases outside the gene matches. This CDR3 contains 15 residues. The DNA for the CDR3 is TGTGCCAGCAGCCCGGGACTAGCGGGCGGGGAGACCCAGTACTTC. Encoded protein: CASSPGLAGGETQYF.

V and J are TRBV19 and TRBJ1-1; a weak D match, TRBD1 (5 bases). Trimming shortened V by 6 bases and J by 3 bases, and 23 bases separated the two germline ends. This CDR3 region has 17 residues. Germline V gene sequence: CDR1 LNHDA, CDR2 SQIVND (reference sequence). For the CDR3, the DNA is TGTGCCAGTAGGACGGAGGGCAGGGTGTACGCACACACTGAAGCTTTCTTT. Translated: CASRTEGRVYAHTEAFF.

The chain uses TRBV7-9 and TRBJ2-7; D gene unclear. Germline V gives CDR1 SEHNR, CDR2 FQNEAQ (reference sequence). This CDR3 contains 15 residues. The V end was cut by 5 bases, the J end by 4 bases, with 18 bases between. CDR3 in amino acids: CASSQTRSSPYEQYF. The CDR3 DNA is TGTGCCAGCAGCCAGACCCGTAGTTCCCCTTACGAGCAGTACTTC.